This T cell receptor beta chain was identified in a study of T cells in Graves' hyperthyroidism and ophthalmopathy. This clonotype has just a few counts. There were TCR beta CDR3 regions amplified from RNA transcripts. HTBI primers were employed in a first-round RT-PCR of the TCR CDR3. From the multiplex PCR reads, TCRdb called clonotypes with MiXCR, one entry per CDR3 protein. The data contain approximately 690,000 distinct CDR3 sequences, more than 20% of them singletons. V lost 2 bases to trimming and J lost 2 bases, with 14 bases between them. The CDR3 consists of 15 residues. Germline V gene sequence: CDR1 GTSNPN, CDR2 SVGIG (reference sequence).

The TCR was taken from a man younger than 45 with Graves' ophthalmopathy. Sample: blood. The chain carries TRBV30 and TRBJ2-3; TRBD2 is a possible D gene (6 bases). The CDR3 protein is CAWSSGTGLTDTQYF. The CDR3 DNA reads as TGTGCCTGGAGTTCCGGGACTGGACTCACAGATACGCAGTATTTT.